The clone carrying this TCR beta chain was counted only a few times. Its matching antigen is unknown. The time point is: newly diagnosed GD, antithyroid drugs for less than 3 months. There was RNA extracted from PBMCs, and the TCR library was made from it. The data derive from a study of regulatory T cells in long-lasting Graves disease. Whole-study results and caveats: Peripheral blood alone, not thyroid tissue, underwent study.

V lost 2 bases to trimming and J lost 2 bases, with 7 bases between them. The CDR3 length is 14 residues. The germline V gene encodes CDR1 GTSNPN and CDR2 SVGIG (reference sequence). Building the TCR beta libraries relied on iRepertoire HTBI primers, and CDR3 regions underwent Arm-PCR. TCRdb called the multiplex PCR reads again in MiXCR, with one record for every CDR3 protein. The sample records about 380,000 distinct CDR3 sequences, roughly 15% being singletons. The sample here was peripheral blood mononuclear cells (PBMCs), taken at new diagnosis, from a patient treated with antithyroid drugs. The chain links TRBV30 to TRBJ2-6; D is undetermined. This receptor was taken from a female donor with Graves disease. This CDR3 is CAWSLGPGANVLTF. CDR3 DNA sequence: TGTGCCTGGAGTTTAGGTCCTGGGGCCAACGTCCTGACTTTC.